A selection of T cell receptor beta chains follows, all from one sample in a study of shared clonotypes between healthy human individuals. Measured with immunoSEQ multiplex PCR; TCRdb has only the in-frame clones, and not every one. The repertoire includes more than 850,000 clones, 78% of them detected once, and 0.4% to 0.55% sits in the top ten. The sequenced material came from memory CD4+ T cells from PBMCs. The receptors come from a man between 18 and 35 years old in good health. Some clones in this sample may be carry-over from other donors' samples. Both conserved end residues are part of each CDR3. The D gene is left open where the match is weak. The listing skips clone size in some rows; elsewhere it reads once, few, many or a size class.

clone_size,v_call,j_call,d_call,cdr3_aa,cdr3_nt
NA,TRBV2,TRBJ2-5,NA,CASSEIGATFFQETQYF,TGTGCCAGCAGTGAAATCGGGGCAACCTTCTTCCAAGAGACCCAGTACTTC
NA,TRBV5-4,TRBJ1-2,NA,CASSFGSGYTF,TGTGCCAGCAGCTTTGGGAGCGGCTACACCTTC
NA,TRBV4-2,TRBJ2-1,TRBD2,CASSQEGGFTYNEQFF,TGTGCCAGCAGCCAAGAGGGAGGGTTCACCTACAATGAGCAGTTCTTC
NA,TRBV18,TRBJ1-5,NA,CASSPGSGSNQPQHF,TGTGCCAGCTCACCAGGGTCGGGGAGCAATCAGCCCCAGCATTTT
NA,TRBV7-3,TRBJ2-5,NA,CASSSGRGALETQYF,TGTGCCAGCAGCTCAGGACGGGGGGCTTTGGAGACCCAGTACTTC
NA,TRBV4-2,TRBJ1-5,NA,CASSQDVQGHQPQHF,TGTGCCAGCAGCCAAGATGTACAGGGTCATCAGCCCCAGCATTTT
NA,TRBV9,TRBJ2-3,TRBD1,CASSGNTRGDTQYF,TGTGCCAGCAGCGGTAATACCAGGGGGGATACGCAGTATTTT
NA,TRBV27,TRBJ2-1,NA,CASSPPVWASAKRSNEQFF,TGTGCCAGCAGTCCCCCTGTATGGGCTAGCGCCAAAAGATCCAATGAGCAGTTCTTC
NA,TRBV7-6,TRBJ2-7,TRBD2,CASSPNSGSRLEQYF,TGTGCCAGCAGCCCTAATAGCGGGAGTCGGCTTGAGCAGTACTTC
NA,TRBV9,TRBJ2-1,NA,CASSATAQLGNEQFF,TGTGCCAGCAGCGCCACGGCTCAGCTGGGAAATGAGCAGTTCTTC
NA,TRBV4-3,TRBJ2-3,TRBD2,CASSQGLLAGAGDTQYF,TGCGCCAGCAGCCAAGGGCTGCTAGCGGGAGCTGGAGATACGCAGTATTTT
many,TRBV7-6,TRBJ2-5,NA,CASSPDQETQYF,TGTGCCAGCAGCCCCGACCAAGAGACCCAGTACTTC
few,TRBV9,TRBJ2-3,NA,CASSVAPPSTDTQYF,TGTGCCAGCAGCGTAGCACCACCCAGCACAGATACGCAGTATTTT
NA,TRBV7-2,TRBJ1-2,TRBD1,CASSLGRQGFYTF,TGTGCCAGCAGCTTAGGACGACAGGGCTTTTACACCTTC
NA,TRBV14,TRBJ2-7,NA,CASSQDGAHSNEQYF,TGTGCCAGCAGCCAAGATGGGGCCCACTCTAACGAGCAGTACTTC
NA,TRBV29-1,TRBJ1-4,NA,CSVKGVINEKLFF,TGCAGCGTGAAAGGGGTCATTAATGAAAAACTGTTTTTT
NA,TRBV28,TRBJ2-7,NA,CASSLGFYEQYF,TGTGCCAGCAGTTTAGGATTCTACGAGCAGTACTTC
NA,TRBV7-9,TRBJ2-3,NA,CASSSSGTDTQYF,TGTGCCAGCAGCTCTAGCGGCACAGATACGCAGTATTTT
few,TRBV7-3,TRBJ1-1,NA,CASAQGVNTEAFF,TGTGCCAGCGCACAGGGCGTGAACACTGAAGCTTTCTTT
NA,TRBV4-3,TRBJ2-3,TRBD2,CASRRRLAASTDTQYF,TGCGCCAGCAGGCGTCGACTAGCGGCTAGCACAGATACGCAGTATTTT
NA,TRBV19,TRBJ2-3,TRBD2,CASSIGRLALVPATQYF,TGTGCCAGTAGTATAGGGAGACTAGCGCTAGTCCCAGCCACGCAGTATTTT
NA,TRBV7-2,TRBJ2-1,NA,CASSYQPDREQFF,TGTGCCAGCAGCTACCAACCTGACAGGGAGCAGTTCTTC
NA,TRBV28,TRBJ1-2,NA,CASSPGGLTNYGYTF,TGTGCCAGCAGTCCGGGGGGGCTCACTAACTATGGCTACACCTTC
NA,TRBV7-3,TRBJ1-1,NA,CASSFRGRAEAFF,TGTGCCAGCAGCTTTAGGGGTAGGGCTGAAGCTTTCTTT
NA,TRBV5-1,TRBJ2-1,NA,CASSLASRNEQFF,TGCGCCAGCAGCTTGGCTTCGCGCAATGAGCAGTTCTTC
NA,TRBV7-2,TRBJ2-3,NA,CASSLDRGKQYF,TGTGCCAGCAGCTTAGATCGAGGTAAACAGTATTTT
NA,TRBV5-1,TRBJ1-4,TRBD1,CASSFGQGPNEKLFF,TGCGCCAGCAGCTTTGGACAGGGGCCTAATGAAAAACTGTTTTTT
NA,TRBV5-1,TRBJ1-3,TRBD1,CASSSGRTGIVGNTIYF,TGCGCCAGCAGCTCTGGTCGGACAGGGATCGTCGGAAACACCATATATTTT
NA,TRBV28,TRBJ2-6,TRBD1,CASSSGTGIRVGANVLTF,TGTGCCAGCAGTTCTGGGACAGGGATACGGGTTGGGGCCAACGTCCTGACTTTC